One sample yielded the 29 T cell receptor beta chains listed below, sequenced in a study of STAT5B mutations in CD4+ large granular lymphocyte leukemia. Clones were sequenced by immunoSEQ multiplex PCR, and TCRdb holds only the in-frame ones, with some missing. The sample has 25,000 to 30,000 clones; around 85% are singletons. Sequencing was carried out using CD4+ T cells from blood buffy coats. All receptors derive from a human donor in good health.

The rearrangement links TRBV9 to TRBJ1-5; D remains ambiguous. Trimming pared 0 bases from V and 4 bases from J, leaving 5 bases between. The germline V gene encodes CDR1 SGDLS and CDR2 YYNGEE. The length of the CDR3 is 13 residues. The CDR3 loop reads CASSVEPNQPQHF. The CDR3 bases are TGTGCCAGCAGCGTAGAGCCTAATCAGCCCCAGCATTTT.

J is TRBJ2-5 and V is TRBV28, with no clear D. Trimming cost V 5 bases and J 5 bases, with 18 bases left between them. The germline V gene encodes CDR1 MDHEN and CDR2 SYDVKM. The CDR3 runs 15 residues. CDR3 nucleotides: TGTGCCAGCAGTAGATTCACAGCTCAAACTGAGACCCAGTACTTC. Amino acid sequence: CASSRFTAQTETQYF.

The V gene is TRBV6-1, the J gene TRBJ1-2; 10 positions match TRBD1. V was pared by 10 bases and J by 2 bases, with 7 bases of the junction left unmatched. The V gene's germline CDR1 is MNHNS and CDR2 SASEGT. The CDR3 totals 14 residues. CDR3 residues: CATTQDRGNYGYTF. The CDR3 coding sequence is TGTGCCACTACCCAGGACAGGGGGAACTATGGCTACACCTTC.

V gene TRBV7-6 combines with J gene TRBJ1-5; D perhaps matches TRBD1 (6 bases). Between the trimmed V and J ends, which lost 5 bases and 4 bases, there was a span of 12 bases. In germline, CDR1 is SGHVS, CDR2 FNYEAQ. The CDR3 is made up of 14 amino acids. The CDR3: CASSLDSKNQPQHF. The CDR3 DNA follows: TGTGCCAGCAGCCTGGACAGTAAGAATCAGCCCCAGCATTTT. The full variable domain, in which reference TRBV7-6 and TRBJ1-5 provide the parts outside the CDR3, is GAGVSQSPRYKVTKRGQDVALRCDPISGHVSLYWYRQALGQGPEFLTYFNYEAQQDKSGLPNDRFSAERPEGSISTLTIQRTEQRDSAMYRCASSLDSKNQPQHFGDGTRLSIL.

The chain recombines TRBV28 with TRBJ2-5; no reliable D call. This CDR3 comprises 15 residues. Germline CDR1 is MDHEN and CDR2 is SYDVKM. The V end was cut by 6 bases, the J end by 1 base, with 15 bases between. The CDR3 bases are TGTGCCAGCAGCACCCCCAGGCGAGGCCAAGAGACCCAGTACTTC. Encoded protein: CASSTPRRGQETQYF.

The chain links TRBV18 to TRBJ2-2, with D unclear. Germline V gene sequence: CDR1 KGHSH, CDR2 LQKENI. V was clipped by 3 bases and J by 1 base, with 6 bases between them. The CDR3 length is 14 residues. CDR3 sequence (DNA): TGTGCCAGCTCACCTCAGCTGAACACCGGGGAGCTGTTTTTT. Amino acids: CASSPQLNTGELFF.

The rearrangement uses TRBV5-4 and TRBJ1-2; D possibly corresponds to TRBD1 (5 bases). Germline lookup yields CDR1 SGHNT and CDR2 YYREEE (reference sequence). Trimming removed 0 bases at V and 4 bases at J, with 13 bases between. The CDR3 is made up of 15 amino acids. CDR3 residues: CASSLGGGLSYGYTF. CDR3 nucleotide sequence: TGTGCCAGCAGCTTGGGTGGGGGACTTAGCTATGGCTACACCTTC.

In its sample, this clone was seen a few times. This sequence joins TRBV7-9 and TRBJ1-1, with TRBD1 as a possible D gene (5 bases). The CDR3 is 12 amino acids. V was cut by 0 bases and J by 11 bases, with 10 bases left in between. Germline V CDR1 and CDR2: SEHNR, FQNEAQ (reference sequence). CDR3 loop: CASSLAPGGAFF. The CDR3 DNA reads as TGTGCCAGCAGCTTAGCGCCCGGGGGTGCTTTCTTT.

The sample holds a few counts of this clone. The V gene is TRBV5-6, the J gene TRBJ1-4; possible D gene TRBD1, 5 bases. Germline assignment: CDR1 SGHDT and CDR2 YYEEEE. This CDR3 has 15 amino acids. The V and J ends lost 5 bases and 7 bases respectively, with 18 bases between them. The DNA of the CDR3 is TGTGCCAGCAGGGAGGGGAAAGGGGCGACTGAAAAACTGTTTTTT. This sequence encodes CASREGKGATEKLFF.

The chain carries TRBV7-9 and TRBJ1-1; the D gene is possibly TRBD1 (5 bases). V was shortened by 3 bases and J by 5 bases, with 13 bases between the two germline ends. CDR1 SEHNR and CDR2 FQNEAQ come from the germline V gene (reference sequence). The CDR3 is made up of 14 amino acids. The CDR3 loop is CASSLGGGKTEAFF. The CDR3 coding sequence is TGTGCCAGCAGCTTGGGGGGAGGGAAGACTGAAGCTTTCTTT.

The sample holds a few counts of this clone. The CDR3 loop is CASSLVQGAGNSPLHF. For the CDR3, the DNA is TGCGCCAGCAGCTTGGTTCAGGGGGCCGGTAATTCACCCCTCCACTTT. The gene calls are TRBV5-1 and TRBJ1-6, with TRBD1 matching over 8 bases. This CDR3 is built from 16 residues. V shed 0 bases, J shed 6 bases, and the junction held 5 bases outside the gene matches. The germline V gene has CDR1 SGHRS and CDR2 YFSETQ.

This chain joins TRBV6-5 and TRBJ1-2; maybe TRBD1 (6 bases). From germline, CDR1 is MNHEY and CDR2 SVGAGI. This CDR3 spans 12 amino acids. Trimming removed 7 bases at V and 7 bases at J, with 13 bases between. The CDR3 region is CASTTRGGGYTF. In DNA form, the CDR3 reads TGTGCCAGCACTACGAGGGGGGGTGGCTACACCTTC.

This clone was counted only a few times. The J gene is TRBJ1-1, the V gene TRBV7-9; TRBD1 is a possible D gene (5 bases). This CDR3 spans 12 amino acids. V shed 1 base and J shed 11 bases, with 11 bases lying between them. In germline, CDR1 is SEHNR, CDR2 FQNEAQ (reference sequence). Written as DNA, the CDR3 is TGTGCCAGCAGCTTAGTGTCAGGGTTGGCTTTCTTT. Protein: CASSLVSGLAFF.

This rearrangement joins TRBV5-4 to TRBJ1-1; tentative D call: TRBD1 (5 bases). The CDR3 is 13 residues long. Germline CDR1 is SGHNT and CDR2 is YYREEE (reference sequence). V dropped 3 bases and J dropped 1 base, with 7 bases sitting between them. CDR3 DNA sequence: TGTGCCAGCAGCTACGACAGGAACACTGAAGCTTTCTTT. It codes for CASSYDRNTEAFF.

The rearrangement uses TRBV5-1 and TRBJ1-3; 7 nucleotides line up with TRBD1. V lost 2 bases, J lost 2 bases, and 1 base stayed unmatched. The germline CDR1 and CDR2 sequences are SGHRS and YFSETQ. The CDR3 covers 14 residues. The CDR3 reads CASSFQGAGNTIYF. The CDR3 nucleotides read TGCGCCAGCAGCTTCCAGGGGGCTGGAAACACCATATATTTT.

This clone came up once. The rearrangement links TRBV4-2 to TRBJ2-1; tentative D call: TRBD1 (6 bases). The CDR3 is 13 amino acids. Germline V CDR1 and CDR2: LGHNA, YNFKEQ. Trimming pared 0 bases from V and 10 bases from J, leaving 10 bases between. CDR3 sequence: CASSQDRGWEQFF. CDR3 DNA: TGTGCCAGCAGCCAAGACAGGGGTTGGGAGCAGTTCTTC.

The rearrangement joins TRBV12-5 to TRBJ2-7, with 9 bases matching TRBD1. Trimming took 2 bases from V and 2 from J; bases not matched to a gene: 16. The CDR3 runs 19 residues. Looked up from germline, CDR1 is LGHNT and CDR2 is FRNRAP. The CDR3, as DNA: TGTGCTAGTGGTTTGCCGCAGAGGAGGGGACAGGGAGTGACCTACGAGCAGTACTTC. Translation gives CASGLPQRRGQGVTYEQYF.

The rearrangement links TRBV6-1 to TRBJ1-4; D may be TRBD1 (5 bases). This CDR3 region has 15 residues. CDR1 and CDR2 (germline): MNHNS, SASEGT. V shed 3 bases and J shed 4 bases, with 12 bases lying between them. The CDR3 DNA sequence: TGTGCCAGCAGTGAGGTGGGGCACGGTAATGAAAAACTGTTTTTT. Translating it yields CASSEVGHGNEKLFF.

The CDR3 loop reads CASSLAGIDGTEQFF. DNA for the CDR3: TGTGCCAGCAGCTTAGCGGGGATTGACGGAACTGAGCAGTTCTTC. The chain uses TRBV5-6 and TRBJ2-1; 7 positions agree with TRBD2. Germline V gene data show CDR1 as SGHDT and CDR2 as YYEEEE. This CDR3 comprises 15 residues. J lost 9 bases, V lost 2 bases, and 11 bases had no gene match.

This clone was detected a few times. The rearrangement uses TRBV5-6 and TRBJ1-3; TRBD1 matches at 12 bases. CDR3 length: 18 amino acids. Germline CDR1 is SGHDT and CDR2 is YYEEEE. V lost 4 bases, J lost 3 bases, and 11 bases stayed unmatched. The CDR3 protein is CASSNRDRGLVYGNTIYF. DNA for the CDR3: TGTGCCAGCAGCAACCGGGACAGGGGGCTAGTGTATGGAAACACCATATATTTT.

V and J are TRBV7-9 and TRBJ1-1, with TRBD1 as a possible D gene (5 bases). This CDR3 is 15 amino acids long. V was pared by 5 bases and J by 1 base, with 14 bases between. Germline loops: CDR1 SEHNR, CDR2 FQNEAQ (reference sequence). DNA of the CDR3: TGTGCCAGCAGCCACAATCGCGGGGGGAACACTGAAGCTTTCTTT. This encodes CASSHNRGGNTEAFF. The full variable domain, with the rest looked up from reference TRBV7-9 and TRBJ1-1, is DTGVSQNPRHKITKRGQNVTFRCDPISEHNRLYWYRQTLGQGPEFLTYFQNEAQLEKSRLLSDRFSAERPKGSFSTLEIQRTEQGDSAMYLCASSHNRGGNTEAFFGQGTRLTVV.

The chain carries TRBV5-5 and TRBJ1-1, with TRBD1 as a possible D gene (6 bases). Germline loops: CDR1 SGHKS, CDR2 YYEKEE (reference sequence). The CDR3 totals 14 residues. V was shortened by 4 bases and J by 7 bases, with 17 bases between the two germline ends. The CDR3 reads CASSTLPGTSEAFF. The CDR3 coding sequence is TGTGCCAGCAGCACGCTTCCCGGGACAAGTGAAGCTTTCTTT.

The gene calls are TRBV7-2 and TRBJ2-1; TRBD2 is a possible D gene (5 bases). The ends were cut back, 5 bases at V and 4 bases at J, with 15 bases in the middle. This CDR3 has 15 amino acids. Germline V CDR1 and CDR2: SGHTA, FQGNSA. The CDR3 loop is CASSPEASPYNEQFF. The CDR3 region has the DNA TGTGCCAGCAGCCCGGAGGCTTCGCCGTACAATGAGCAGTTCTTC.

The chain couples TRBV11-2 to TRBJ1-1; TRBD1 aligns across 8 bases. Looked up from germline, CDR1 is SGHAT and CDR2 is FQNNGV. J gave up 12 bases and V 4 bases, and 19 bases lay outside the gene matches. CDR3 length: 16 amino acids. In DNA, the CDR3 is TGTGCCAGCAGCTCCATACGGGACAGGACTGTTTATGTGTCTTTCTTT. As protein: CASSSIRDRTVYVSFF.

CDR3 loop: CASSLGGGNYGYTF. CDR3 DNA sequence: TGTGCCAGCAGCTTAGGGGGGGGTAACTATGGCTACACCTTC. The rearrangement uses TRBV7-2 and TRBJ1-2; TRBD1 is a possible D gene (5 bases). Germline V lookup: CDR1 SGHTA, CDR2 FQGNSA. This CDR3 is built from 14 residues. V lost 1 base and J 1 base, leaving 7 bases between the germline ends.

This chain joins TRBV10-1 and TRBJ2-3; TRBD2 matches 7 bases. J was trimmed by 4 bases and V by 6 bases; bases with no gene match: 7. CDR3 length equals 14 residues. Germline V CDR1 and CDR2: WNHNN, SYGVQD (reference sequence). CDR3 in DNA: TGCGCCAGCAGCGATGGGGGGGGGTCAGATACGCAGTATTTT. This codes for CASSDGGGSDTQYF.

Here the CDR3 reads CASSSSGLMAKNIQYF. The CDR3 coding sequence is TGTGCCAGCAGCTCGTCAGGGTTGATGGCCAAAAACATTCAGTACTTC. V is TRBV7-9 and J is TRBJ2-4; D perhaps matches TRBD1 (5 bases). The CDR3 covers 16 residues. V was clipped by 4 bases and J by 1 base, with 14 bases between them. Germline V lookup: CDR1 SEHNR, CDR2 FQNEAQ (reference sequence).

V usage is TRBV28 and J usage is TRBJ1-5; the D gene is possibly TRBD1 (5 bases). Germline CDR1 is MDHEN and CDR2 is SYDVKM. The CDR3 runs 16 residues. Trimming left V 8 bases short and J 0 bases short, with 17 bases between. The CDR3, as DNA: TGTGCCAGCCCCAGGCAGGGCAGAGATAGCAATCAGCCCCAGCATTTT. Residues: CASPRQGRDSNQPQHF.

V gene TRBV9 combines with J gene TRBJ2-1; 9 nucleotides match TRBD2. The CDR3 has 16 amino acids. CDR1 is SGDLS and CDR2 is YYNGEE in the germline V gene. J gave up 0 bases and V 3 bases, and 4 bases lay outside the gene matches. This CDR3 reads CASSGETSGSYNEQFF. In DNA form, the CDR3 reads TGTGCCAGCAGCGGAGAGACTAGCGGCTCCTACAATGAGCAGTTCTTC.